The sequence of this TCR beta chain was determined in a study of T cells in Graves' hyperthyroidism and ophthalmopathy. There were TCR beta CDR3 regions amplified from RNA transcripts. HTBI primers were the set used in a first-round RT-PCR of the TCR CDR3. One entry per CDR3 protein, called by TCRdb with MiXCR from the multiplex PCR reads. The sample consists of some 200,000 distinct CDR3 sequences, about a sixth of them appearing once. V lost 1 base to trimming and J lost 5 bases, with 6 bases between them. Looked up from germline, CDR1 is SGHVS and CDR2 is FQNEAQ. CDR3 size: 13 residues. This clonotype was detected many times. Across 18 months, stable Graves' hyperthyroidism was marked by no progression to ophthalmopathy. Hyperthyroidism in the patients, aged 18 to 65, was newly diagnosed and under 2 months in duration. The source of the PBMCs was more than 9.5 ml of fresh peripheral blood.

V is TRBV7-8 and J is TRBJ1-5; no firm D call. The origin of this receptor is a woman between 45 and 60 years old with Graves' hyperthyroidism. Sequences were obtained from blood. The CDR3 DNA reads TGTGCCAGCAGCTTAGGGTCGGATCAGCCCCAGCATTTT. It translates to CASSLGSDQPQHF.